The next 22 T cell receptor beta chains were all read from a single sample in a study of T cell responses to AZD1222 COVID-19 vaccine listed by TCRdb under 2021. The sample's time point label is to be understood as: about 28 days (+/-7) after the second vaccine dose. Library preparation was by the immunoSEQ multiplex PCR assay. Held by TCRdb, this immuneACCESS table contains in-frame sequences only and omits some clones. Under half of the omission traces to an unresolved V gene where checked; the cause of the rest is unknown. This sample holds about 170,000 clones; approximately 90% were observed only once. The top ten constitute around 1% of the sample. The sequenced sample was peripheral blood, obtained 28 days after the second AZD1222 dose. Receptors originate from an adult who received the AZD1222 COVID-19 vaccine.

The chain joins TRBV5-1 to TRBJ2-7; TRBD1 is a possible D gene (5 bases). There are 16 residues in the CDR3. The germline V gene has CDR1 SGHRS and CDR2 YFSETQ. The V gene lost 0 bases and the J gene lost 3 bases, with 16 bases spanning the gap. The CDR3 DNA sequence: TGCGCCAGCAGCTTGGATACAGGCCCTGGGCACTACGAGCAGTACTTC. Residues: CASSLDTGPGHYEQYF.

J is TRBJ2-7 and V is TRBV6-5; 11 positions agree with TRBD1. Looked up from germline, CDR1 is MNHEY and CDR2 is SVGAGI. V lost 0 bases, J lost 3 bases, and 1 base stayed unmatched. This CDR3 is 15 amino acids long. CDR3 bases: TGTGCCAGCAGTTACTCCGGGACAGGGGGCTACGAGCAGTACTTC. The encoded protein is CASSYSGTGGYEQYF.

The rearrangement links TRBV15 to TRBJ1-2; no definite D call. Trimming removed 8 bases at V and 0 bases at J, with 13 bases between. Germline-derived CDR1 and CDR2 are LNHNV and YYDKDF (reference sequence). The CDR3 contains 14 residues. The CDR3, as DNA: TGTGCCACCCGGAGGGCCGGGGCTAACTATGGCTACACCTTC. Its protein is CATRRAGANYGYTF.

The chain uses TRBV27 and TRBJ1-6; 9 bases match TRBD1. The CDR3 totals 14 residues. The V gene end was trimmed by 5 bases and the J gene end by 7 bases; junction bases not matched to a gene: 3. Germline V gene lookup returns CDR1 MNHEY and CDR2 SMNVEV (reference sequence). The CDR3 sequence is CASSPDRGNSPLHF. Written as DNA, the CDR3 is TGTGCCAGCAGTCCCGACAGGGGGAATTCACCCCTCCACTTT.

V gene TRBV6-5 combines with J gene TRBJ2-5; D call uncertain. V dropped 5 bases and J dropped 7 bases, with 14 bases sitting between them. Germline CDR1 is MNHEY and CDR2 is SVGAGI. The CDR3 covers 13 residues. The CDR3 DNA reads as TGTGCCAGCAGTCCCCTGGTGATCGGGACCCAGTACTTC. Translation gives CASSPLVIGTQYF.

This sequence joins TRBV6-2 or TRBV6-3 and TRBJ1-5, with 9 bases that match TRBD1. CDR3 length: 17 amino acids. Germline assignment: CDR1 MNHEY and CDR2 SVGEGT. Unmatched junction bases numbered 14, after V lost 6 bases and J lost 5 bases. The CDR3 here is CASSRRPGTGLHQPQHF. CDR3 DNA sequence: TGTGCCAGCAGCCGACGGCCCGGGACAGGGCTACATCAGCCCCAGCATTTT.

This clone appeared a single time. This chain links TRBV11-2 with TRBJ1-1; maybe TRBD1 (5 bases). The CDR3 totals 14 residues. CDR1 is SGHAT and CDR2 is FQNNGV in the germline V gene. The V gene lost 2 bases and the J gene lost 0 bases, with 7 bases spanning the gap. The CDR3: CASSLSGVNTEAFF. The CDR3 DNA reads TGTGCCAGCAGCTTATCGGGGGTGAACACTGAAGCTTTCTTT.

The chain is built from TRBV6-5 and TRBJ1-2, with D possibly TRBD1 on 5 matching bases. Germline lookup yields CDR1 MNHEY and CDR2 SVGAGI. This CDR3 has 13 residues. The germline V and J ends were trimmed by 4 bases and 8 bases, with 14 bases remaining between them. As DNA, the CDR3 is TGTGCCAGCAGTTCAACCCCTGGGGGGGGCTACACCTTC. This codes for CASSSTPGGGYTF.

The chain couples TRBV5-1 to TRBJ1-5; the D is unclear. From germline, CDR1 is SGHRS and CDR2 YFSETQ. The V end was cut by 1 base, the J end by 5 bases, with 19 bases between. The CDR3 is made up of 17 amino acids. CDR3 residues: CASSLLRGRAFYQPQHF. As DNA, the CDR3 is TGCGCCAGCAGCTTGCTCCGTGGGAGGGCCTTCTATCAGCCCCAGCATTTT.

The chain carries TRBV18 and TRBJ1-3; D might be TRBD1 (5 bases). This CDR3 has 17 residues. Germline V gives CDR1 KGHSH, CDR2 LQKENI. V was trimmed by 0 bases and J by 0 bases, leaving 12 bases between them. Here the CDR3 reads CASSPPGTHISGNTIYF. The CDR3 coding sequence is TGTGCCAGCTCACCACCCGGGACGCACATCTCTGGAAACACCATATATTTT. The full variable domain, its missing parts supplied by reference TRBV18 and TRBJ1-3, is NAGVMQNPRHLVRRRGQEARLRCSPMKGHSHVYWYRQLPEEGLKFMVYLQKENIIDESGMPKERFSAEFPKEGPSILRIQQVVRGDSAAYFCASSPPGTHISGNTIYFGEGSWLTVV.

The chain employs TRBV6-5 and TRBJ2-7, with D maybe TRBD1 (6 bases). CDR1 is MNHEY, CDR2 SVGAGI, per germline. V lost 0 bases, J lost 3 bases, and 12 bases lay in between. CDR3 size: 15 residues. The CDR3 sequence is CASSYSPTGRYEQYF. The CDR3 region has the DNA TGTGCCAGCAGTTACTCCCCGACAGGCCGCTACGAGCAGTACTTC.

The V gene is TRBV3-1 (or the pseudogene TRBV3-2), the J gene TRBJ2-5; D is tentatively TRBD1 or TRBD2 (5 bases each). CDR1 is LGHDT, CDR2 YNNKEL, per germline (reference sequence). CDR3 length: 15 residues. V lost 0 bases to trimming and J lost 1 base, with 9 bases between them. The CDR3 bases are TGTGCCAGCAGCCAAGATACGGGACCCCAAGAGACCCAGTACTTC. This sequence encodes CASSQDTGPQETQYF.

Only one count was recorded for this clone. The CDR3 loop is CASSFPSGGTEPQYF. CDR3 coding DNA: TGCGCCAGCAGCTTTCCTAGCGGGGGGACCGAGCCGCAGTATTTT. The chain employs TRBV5-1 and TRBJ2-3; 11 nucleotides align to TRBD2. The CDR3 spans 15 residues. CDR1 SGHRS and CDR2 YFSETQ come from the germline V gene. Losses at the gene ends were 2 bases for V and 10 bases for J; bases not matched to a gene: 9.

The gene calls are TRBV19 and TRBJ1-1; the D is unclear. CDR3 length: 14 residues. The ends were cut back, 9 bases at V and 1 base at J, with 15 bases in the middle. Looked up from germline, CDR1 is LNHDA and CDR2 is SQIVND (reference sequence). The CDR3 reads CASAFPGANTEAFF. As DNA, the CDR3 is TGTGCCAGCGCATTCCCCGGAGCGAACACTGAAGCTTTCTTT.

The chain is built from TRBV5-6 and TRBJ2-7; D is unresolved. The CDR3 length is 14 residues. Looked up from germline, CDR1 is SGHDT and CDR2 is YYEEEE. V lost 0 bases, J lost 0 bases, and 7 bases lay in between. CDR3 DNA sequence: TGTGCCAGCAGCTTGGCCCTCAGCTCCTACGAGCAGTACTTC. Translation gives CASSLALSSYEQYF.

CDR3 sequence reads: CASSNPGGSTSSYNEQFF. The CDR3 region has the DNA TGTGCCAGCAGCAACCCGGGGGGGTCGACAAGCTCCTACAATGAGCAGTTCTTC. The rearrangement uses TRBV13 and TRBJ2-1; 8 positions agree with TRBD2. The V segment lost 5 bases and the J segment 0 bases; nucleotides outside the gene matches: 12. Per the germline V gene, CDR1 is PRHDT and CDR2 is FYEKMQ (reference sequence). There are 18 residues in the CDR3.

The CDR3 nucleotides read TGTGCCTGGAGTCAAGATACGCAGTATTTT. Protein product: CAWSQDTQYF. The chain employs TRBV30 and TRBJ2-3; D not resolved. CDR3 length: 10 amino acids. V was shortened by 2 bases and J by 5 bases, with 2 bases between the two germline ends. Germline CDR1 GTSNPN, CDR2 SVGIG (reference sequence).

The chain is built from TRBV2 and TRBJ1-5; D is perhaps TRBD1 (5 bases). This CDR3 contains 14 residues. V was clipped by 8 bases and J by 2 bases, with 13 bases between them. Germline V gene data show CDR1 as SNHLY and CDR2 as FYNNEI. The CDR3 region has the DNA TGTGCCAGCGGGGGGGAGGGAGGCAATCAGCCCCAGCATTTT. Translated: CASGGEGGNQPQHF.

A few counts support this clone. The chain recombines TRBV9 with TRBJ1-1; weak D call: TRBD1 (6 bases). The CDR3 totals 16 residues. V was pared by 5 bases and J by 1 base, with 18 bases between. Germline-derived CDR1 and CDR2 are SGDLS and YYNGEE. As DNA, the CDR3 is TGTGCCAGCAGGGCCCACACAGGGTTGACGAACACTGAAGCTTTCTTT. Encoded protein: CASRAHTGLTNTEAFF.

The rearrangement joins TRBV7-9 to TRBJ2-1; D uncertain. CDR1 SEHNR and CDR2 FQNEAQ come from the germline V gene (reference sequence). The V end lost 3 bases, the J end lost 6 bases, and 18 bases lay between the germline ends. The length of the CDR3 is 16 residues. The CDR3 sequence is CASSLATINPLNEQFF. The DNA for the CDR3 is TGTGCCAGCAGCTTGGCCACTATCAACCCTCTCAATGAGCAGTTCTTC.

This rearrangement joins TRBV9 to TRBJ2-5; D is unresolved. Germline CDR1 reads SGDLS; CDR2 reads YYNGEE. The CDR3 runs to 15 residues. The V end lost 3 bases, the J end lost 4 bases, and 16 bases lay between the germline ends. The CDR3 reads CASSESRSWGETQYF. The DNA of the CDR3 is TGTGCCAGCAGCGAGTCCAGGAGCTGGGGAGAGACCCAGTACTTC.

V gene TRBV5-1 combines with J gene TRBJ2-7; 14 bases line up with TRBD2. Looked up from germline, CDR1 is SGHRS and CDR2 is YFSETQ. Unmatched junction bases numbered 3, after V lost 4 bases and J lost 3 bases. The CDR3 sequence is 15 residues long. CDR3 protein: CASSRTSGGYYEQYF. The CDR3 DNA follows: TGCGCCAGCAGCCGGACTAGCGGGGGGTACTACGAGCAGTACTTC.